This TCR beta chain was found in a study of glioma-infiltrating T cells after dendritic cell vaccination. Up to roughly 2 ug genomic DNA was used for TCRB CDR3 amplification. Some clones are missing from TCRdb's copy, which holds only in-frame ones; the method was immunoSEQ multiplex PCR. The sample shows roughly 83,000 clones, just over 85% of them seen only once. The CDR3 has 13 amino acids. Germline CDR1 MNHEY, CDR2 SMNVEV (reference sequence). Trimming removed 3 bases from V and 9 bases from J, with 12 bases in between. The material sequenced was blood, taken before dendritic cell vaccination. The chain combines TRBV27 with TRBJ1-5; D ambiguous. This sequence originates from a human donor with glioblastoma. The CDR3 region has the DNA TGTGCCAGCAGTTTCTGGGTGGAGGGGCCCCAGCATTTT. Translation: CASSFWVEGPQHF.